Listed below are T cell receptor beta chains from one sample, sequenced in a study of T cell changes during pregnancy in multiple sclerosis. Data came from immunoSEQ multiplex PCR; TCRdb stores just in-frame clones and leaves some out. The table has 43,000 or so clones, about 91% seen once. The sequenced sample was peripheral blood, obtained in the third trimester of pregnancy. The receptor set was obtained from a female donor with multiple sclerosis, enrolled in a pregnancy study. Both conserved end residues are part of each CDR3.

15 | TRBV18 | CASSPGIGQNQPQHF
16 | TRBV4-3 | CASSQGRAANTGELFF
14 | TRBV4-3 | CASSQALVTYEQYF
22 | TRBV5-3 | CARSRYLCWTGTSPGSNQPQHF
14 | TRBV28 | CASGRDLSYNEQFF
13 | TRBV27 | CASSPRQNYEQYF
15 | TRBV5-6 | CASSTGTGGNQPQHF
14 | TRBV28 | CASGTPPSYNEQFF
14 | TRBV29-1 | CSVDETGFNEKLFF
15 | TRBV7-2 | CASSLEGGGLYEQYF
16 | TRBV7-2 | CASSLKIAVRAVEQYF
15 | TRBV7-3 | CASSKSGTTYNEQFF
14 | TRBV9 | CASSVASSSYEQYF
14 | TRBV7-2 | CASSLIISSDTQYF
15 | TRBV28 | CASRSGQPGNQPQHF
14 | TRBV27 | CASSLSTGNQPQHF
16 | TRBV28 | CASSFGRGAVTGELFF
13 | TRBV4-3 | CASSQAGRGELFF
12 | TRBV5-1 | CASSPAKSEQFF
15 | TRBV7-2 | CASSLGLGQAYEQYF
14 | TRBV28 | CASSPLTYSYEQYF
16 | TRBV15 | CATSRPRGPEADTQYF
16 | TRBV6-5 | CASSYSRGPPYNEQFF
15 | TRBV15 | CATSSGPGVGHGYTF
13 | TRBV5-1 | CASSPGRSTEAFF
16 | TRBV19 | CASSKNGGQSNQPQHF
13 | TRBV5-1 | CASSLDTFTEAFF
12 | TRBV5-6 | CASSSLNQPQHF
14 | TRBV5-1 | CASRSGQINTEAFF
18 | TRBV23-1 | CASSLDKDEWRVNTEAFF
12 | TRBV18 | CASSSGGNEQFF
14 | TRBV7-6 | CASTSGGSYNEQFF
18 | TRBV19 | CASSIDIAGGSNTGELFF
14 | TRBV5-1 | CASSLTGNTGELFF
16 | TRBV7-3 | CASSLGGTSGNNEQFF
17 | TRBV4-2 | CASSPGVASGSSYEQYF
17 | TRBV6-4 | CASSPSPTGTLRQPQHF
15 | TRBV18 | CASSPGKSSGNTIYF
15 | TRBV7-2 | CASSSTGGGYNEQFF
14 | TRBV29-1 | CSVETPGQGYEQYF